The T cell receptor (beta chain) described here comes from a study of T cell repertoires in cytomegalovirus infection. V gave up 6 bases and J gave up 6 bases; unmatched junction bases: 11. Germline V gene lookup returns CDR1 SGHVS and CDR2 FNYEAQ. This CDR3 region has 16 residues. MiXCR, run by TCRdb on the reads, gives a single entry per CDR3 protein. Seen here are approximately 470,000 distinct CDR3 sequences, under 45% observed once, and the top ten hold approximately 40%. This clonotype appeared a few times. Its target is not known. The TCR comes from a human donor in good health (CMV status not recorded). Some clones in this sample may be carry-over from other donors' samples. The starting material was cultured PBMCs, obtained from culture after CMV antigen stimulation. The V call is TRBV7-6, the J call TRBJ2-1; 10 nucleotides match TRBD2. The CDR3: CASRSLWTSGFNEQFF. CDR3 DNA: TGTGCCAGCAGGTCCCTCTGGACTAGCGGCTTCAATGAGCAGTTCTTC.